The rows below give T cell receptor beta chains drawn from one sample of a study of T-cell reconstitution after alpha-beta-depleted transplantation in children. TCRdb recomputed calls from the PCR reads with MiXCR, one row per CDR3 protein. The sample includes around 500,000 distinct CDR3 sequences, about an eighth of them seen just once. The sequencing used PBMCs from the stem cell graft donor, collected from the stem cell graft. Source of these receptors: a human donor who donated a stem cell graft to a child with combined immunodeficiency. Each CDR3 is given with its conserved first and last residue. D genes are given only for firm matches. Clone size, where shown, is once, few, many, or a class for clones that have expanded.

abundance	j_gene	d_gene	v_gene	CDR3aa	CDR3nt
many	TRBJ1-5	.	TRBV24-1	CATSDLRANQPQHF	TGTGCCACCAGTGATTTGAGGGCTAATCAGCCCCAGCATTTT
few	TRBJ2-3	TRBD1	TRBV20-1	CSADRQGSTDTQYF	TGCAGTGCTGACCGACAGGGTAGCACAGATACGCAGTATTTT
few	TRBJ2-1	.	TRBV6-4	CASSDQGGSYNEQFF	TGTGCCAGCAGTGATCAGGGCGGCTCCTACAATGAGCAGTTCTTC
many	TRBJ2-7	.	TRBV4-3	CASSQDLSGGSYEQYF	TGCGCCAGCAGCCAAGATCTCTCCGGCGGGTCCTACGAGCAGTACTTC
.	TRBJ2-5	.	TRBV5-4	CASSLAGSLGAGPQETQYF	TGTGCCAGCAGCTTGGCTGGGAGTTTGGGGGCAGGGCCGCAAGAGACCCAGTACTTC
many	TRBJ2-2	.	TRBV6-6	CASTWGGELFF	TGTGCCAGCACTTGGGGCGGGGAGCTGTTTTTT
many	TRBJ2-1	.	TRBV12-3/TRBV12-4	CASSFDEQFF	TGTGCCAGCAGTTTCGATGAGCAGTTCTTC
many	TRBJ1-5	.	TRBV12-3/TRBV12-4	CASSLAARLKQPQHF	TGTGCCAGCAGTTTAGCGGCCAGGTTGAAACAGCCCCAGCATTTT
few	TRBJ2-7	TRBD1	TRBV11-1	CASSLASTFRTGSYEQYF	TGTGCCAGCAGCTTAGCTTCCACTTTTAGGACAGGGTCCTACGAGCAGTACTTC
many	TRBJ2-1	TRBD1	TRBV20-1	CSAIDRGSYNEQFF	TGCAGTGCTATTGACAGGGGATCCTACAATGAGCAGTTCTTC
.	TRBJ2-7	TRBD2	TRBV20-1	CSARGPGLAGDHSYEQYF	TGCAGTGCTAGAGGCCCGGGCCTAGCGGGAGACCACTCCTACGAGCAGTACTTC
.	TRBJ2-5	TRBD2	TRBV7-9	CASSPPRREGRETQYF	TGTGCCAGCAGCCCCCCCCGGCGGGAGGGCCGTGAGACCCAGTACTTC
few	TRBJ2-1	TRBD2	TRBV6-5	CASSYRGLAGVPTWDEQFF	TGTGCCAGCAGTTACAGGGGACTAGCGGGGGTTCCCACTTGGGATGAGCAGTTCTTC
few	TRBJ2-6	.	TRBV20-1	CSARRGGSGANVLTF	TGCAGTGCCCGGCGCGGCGGCTCTGGGGCCAACGTCCTGACTTTC
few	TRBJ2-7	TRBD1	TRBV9	CASSVGDSFTYEQYF	TGTGCCAGCAGCGTAGGGGACAGCTTTACCTACGAGCAGTACTTC
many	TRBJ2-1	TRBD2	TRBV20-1	CSARAGTRDNEQFF	TGCAGTGCTAGAGCGGGGACTAGAGACAATGAGCAGTTCTTC
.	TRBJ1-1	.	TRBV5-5	CASSRGGDTEAFF	TGTGCCAGCAGCCGGGGGGGAGACACTGAAGCTTTCTTT
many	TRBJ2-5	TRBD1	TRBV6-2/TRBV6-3	CASSFFRDRGQETQYF	TGTGCCAGCAGCTTTTTCCGGGACAGGGGCCAAGAGACCCAGTACTTC
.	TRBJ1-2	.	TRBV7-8	CASSPGRENYGYTF	TGTGCCAGCAGCCCAGGCCGGGAAAACTATGGCTACACCTTC
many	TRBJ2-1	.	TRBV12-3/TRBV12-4	CASSLGQGVYEQFF	TGTGCCAGCAGTTTGGGGCAGGGTGTCTATGAGCAGTTCTTC